Sequencing of this TCR beta chain was carried out in a study of OX40 agonist ivuxolimab in advanced cancers. Study as a whole: Earlier treatment with anti-PD-1, anti-PD-L1 or anti-CTLA-4 was permitted, and over 35% had received some. The study's findings and limits: Clones of CD4+ and CD8+ blood T cells grew by week 6 at doses of 0.1 to 3.0 mg/kg. In general, CD8+ T cells held more expanded clones than CD4+ did, on average.

A remark on this clone: The antigen remains undetermined.

Assay: immunoSEQ multiplex PCR; the TCRdb copy retains only in-frame clones and omits some. The table shows some 82,000 clones, with roughly nine tenths occurring only once. Germline CDR1 is MNHEY and CDR2 is SVGAGI. After removal of 5 bases from V and 0 bases from J, the junction contained 4 bases not matched to a gene. This CDR3 has 15 residues. Sampling of blood occurred at baseline, cycle 4 day 1, and cycle 7 day 1. The gene calls are TRBV6-5 and TRBJ2-3, with 8 bases that match TRBD2. The receptor was isolated from an adult with an advanced solid tumor such as melanoma, head and neck, liver or kidney cancer. The source material was CD4+ or CD8+ T cells sorted from blood, sampled in a trial of the OX40 agonist ivuxolimab. The CDR3 coding sequence is TGTGCCAGCAGTAAACTAGCGGTTAGCACAGATACGCAGTATTTT. It codes for CASSKLAVSTDTQYF.